These 17 T cell receptor beta chains were sequenced from one sample in a study of graft-versus-host responses after intestinal transplantation. Here immunoSEQ multiplex PCR was the method, and the copy in TCRdb shows in-frame clones only, minus some. The repertoire includes 40,000 to 45,000 clones, roughly 89% of them detected once, and over 2% sits in the top ten. The source was PBMCs, collected about 310 days after intestinal transplant. These receptors originate from a human patient who received an intestinal transplant, so some T cells may come from the graft donor.

J is TRBJ2-1 and V is TRBV6-1, with 10 bases fitting TRBD2. V was pared by 1 base and J by 8 bases, with 5 bases of the junction left unmatched. In germline, CDR1 is MNHNS, CDR2 SASEGT. The CDR3 has 15 residues. The CDR3 is CASSEGLAGGHEQFF. As DNA, the CDR3 is TGTGCCAGCAGTGAAGGATTAGCGGGAGGTCATGAGCAGTTCTTC.

This clone rates as medium-sized. This chain joins TRBV5-3 and TRBJ1-1; D perhaps matches TRBD1 (5 bases). TRBV5-3 qualifies as an ORF whose function is uncertain. V lost 5 bases and J lost 1, with 21 bases in between. This CDR3 has 17 residues. Written as DNA, the CDR3 is TGTGCCAGAAGACGAGGGGTAGTCCCCACGACGAACACTGAAGCTTTCTTT. Protein product: CARRRGVVPTTNTEAFF.

The CDR3 is CASSFGPAGGVTGELFF. Here the CDR3 DNA reads TGTGCCAGCAGCTTTGGACCAGCGGGGGGAGTGACCGGGGAGCTGTTTTTT. The V gene is TRBV7-3, the J gene TRBJ2-2, with 9 positions matching TRBD2. J lost 5 bases, V lost 3 bases, and 10 bases had no gene match. Germline V lookup: CDR1 SGHTA, CDR2 FQGTGA. The CDR3 consists of 17 residues.

This clone occurred once. The chain is built from TRBV30 and TRBJ1-1; D may be TRBD1 (6 bases). CDR3 size: 15 residues. Germline values: CDR1 GTSNPN, CDR2 SVGIG (reference sequence). The V end was cut by 2 bases, the J end by 0 bases, with 13 bases between. Here the CDR3 reads CAWSWTVGMNTEAFF. The CDR3 DNA is TGTGCCTGGAGTTGGACAGTTGGGATGAACACTGAAGCTTTCTTT.

This chain uses TRBV11-2 with TRBJ2-7, with 8 positions matching TRBD1. The J segment lost 2 bases and the V segment lost 5 bases, leaving 8 bases of the junction unmatched. There are 15 residues in the CDR3. The germline CDR1 and CDR2 sequences are SGHAT and FQNNGV. CDR3: CASSHPPQGAYEQYF. In nucleotides, the CDR3 is TGTGCCAGCAGCCATCCCCCACAGGGGGCCTACGAGCAGTACTTC.

This chain links TRBV2 with TRBJ2-7; 7 nucleotides match TRBD2. Looked up from germline, CDR1 is SNHLY and CDR2 is FYNNEI. This CDR3 spans 11 amino acids. Trimming at V came to 7 bases and at J to 4 bases, leaving 1 base not matched to a gene. The CDR3 reads CASTGGYEQYF. CDR3 bases: TGTGCCAGCACGGGGGGTTACGAGCAGTACTTC.

V usage is TRBV13 and J usage is TRBJ2-7; the D gene is possibly TRBD1 (5 bases). V lost 5 bases, J lost 4 bases, and 9 bases lay in between. The CDR3 loop spans 12 amino acids. The germline CDR1 and CDR2 sequences are PRHDT and FYEKMQ (reference sequence). The CDR3 region is CASSTQGYEQYF. The CDR3 DNA is TGTGCCAGCAGCACGCAGGGTTACGAGCAGTACTTC.

This chain connects TRBV29-1 to TRBJ2-7; a weak D match, TRBD2 (5 bases). V was pared by 6 bases and J by 2 bases, with 11 bases between. CDR1 is SQVTM and CDR2 is ANQGSEA in the germline V gene. The CDR3 length is 12 residues. In DNA form, the CDR3 reads TGCAGCGTCCGCGACGGGACCTACGAGCAGTACTTC. Amino acids: CSVRDGTYEQYF.

The gene calls are TRBV2 and TRBJ2-1, with 7 positions matching TRBD2. The germline V gene encodes CDR1 SNHLY and CDR2 FYNNEI. There are 15 residues in the CDR3. V was clipped by 6 bases and J by 6 bases; unmatched bases: 11. As DNA, the CDR3 is TGTGCCAGCAGGGAGGAGGGTCTAGCGGTCAATGAGCAGTTCTTC. This encodes CASREEGLAVNEQFF.

The chain carries TRBV10-3 and TRBJ2-7, with D tentatively TRBD2 (5 bases). Trimming took 1 base from V and 1 from J, leaving 11 bases between them. The length of the CDR3 is 15 residues. CDR1 is ENHRY and CDR2 is SYGVKD in the germline V gene. DNA for the CDR3: TGTGCCATCAGTGAGTTTGTAGGCGGGTCCTACGAGCAGTACTTC. Translated: CAISEFVGGSYEQYF.

The V call is TRBV6-6, the J call TRBJ2-3; D ambiguous. Germline-derived CDR1 and CDR2 are MNHNY and SVGAGI (reference sequence). The CDR3 length is 14 residues. V shed 7 bases and J shed 5 bases, with 16 bases lying between them. CDR3 sequence reads: CASIEIKGLDTQYF. CDR3 in DNA: TGTGCCAGCATCGAGATTAAAGGCTTAGATACGCAGTATTTT.

Here the CDR3 reads CASSLGDWDFETQYF. CDR3 DNA sequence: TGTGCCAGCAGCTTGGGGGACTGGGATTTCGAGACCCAGTACTTC. The chain joins TRBV7-9 to TRBJ2-5; perhaps TRBD2 as D (6 bases). V lost 3 bases, J lost 5 bases, and 16 bases lay in between. CDR1 and CDR2 (germline): SEHNR, FQNEAQ (reference sequence). This CDR3 region has 15 residues.

This chain joins TRBV11-2 and TRBJ2-5, with 14 bases fitting TRBD2. With 5 bases clipped from V and 4 bases from J, the junction kept 3 bases outside the gene matches. The CDR3 length is 15 residues. CDR1 and CDR2 (germline): SGHAT, FQNNGV. The CDR3 region is CASSMGTSGGETQYF. CDR3 nucleotides: TGTGCCAGCAGCATGGGGACTAGCGGGGGAGAGACCCAGTACTTC.

CDR3 coding DNA: TGTGCCAGCAGTCCCGGTAGCGGGATCTCCTACGAGCAGTACTTC. Translation: CASSPGSGISYEQYF. V gene TRBV6-1 combines with J gene TRBJ2-7, with 8 bases aligning to TRBD2. Germline lookup yields CDR1 MNHNS and CDR2 SASEGT. The CDR3 runs 15 residues. After removal of 5 bases from V and 0 bases from J, the junction contained 6 bases not matched to a gene.

This clone was seen just once. The genes are TRBV28 and TRBJ2-1, with 8 nucleotides matching TRBD2. In germline, CDR1 is MDHEN, CDR2 SYDVKM. The CDR3 length is 14 residues. Trimming took 2 bases from V and 4 from J; bases not matched to a gene: 1. The CDR3, as DNA: TGTGCCAGCAGTTTAACTAGCGGTTACAATGAGCAGTTCTTC. Translation gives CASSLTSGYNEQFF.

The gene calls are TRBV2 and TRBJ2-1, with D possibly being TRBD1 (5 bases). Germline V CDR1 and CDR2: SNHLY, FYNNEI. This CDR3 is built from 13 residues. Trimming took off 10 bases at V and 4 bases at J, with 14 bases between the two ends. CDR3 amino acids: CANSATEYNEQFF. DNA of the CDR3: TGTGCCAACTCCGCGACAGAGTACAATGAGCAGTTCTTC.

V is TRBV18 and J is TRBJ1-5; a possible D gene is TRBD1 (6 bases). The CDR3 spans 17 residues. Deletions cut 6 bases from V and 6 bases from J, with 24 bases between. Per germline, CDR1 KGHSH and CDR2 LQKENI. The CDR3: CASSSAAGASGGQPQHF. The CDR3 nucleotides are TGTGCCAGCTCTTCCGCTGCAGGGGCCTCCGGGGGTCAGCCCCAGCATTTT.